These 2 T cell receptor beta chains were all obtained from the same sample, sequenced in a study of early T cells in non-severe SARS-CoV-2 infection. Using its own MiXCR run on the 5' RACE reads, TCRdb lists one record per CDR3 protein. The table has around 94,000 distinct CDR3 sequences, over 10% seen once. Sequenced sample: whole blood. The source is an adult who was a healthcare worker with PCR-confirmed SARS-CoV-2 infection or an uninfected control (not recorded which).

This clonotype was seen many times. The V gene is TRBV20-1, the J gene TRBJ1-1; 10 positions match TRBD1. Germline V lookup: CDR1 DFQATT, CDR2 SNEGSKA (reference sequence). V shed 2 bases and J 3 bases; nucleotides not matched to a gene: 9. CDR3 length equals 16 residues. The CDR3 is CSARPFDRGLDTEAFF. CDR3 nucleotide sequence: TGCAGTGCTAGACCATTCGACAGGGGGCTCGACACTGAAGCTTTCTTT.

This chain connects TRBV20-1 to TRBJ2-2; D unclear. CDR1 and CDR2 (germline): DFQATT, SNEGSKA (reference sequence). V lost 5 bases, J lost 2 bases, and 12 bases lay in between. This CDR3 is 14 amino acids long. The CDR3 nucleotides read TGCAGTGCTTTGTGGCTTTCTAACACCGGGGAGCTGTTTTTT. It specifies CSALWLSNTGELFF.